This TCR beta chain is drawn from a study of T-cell memory formation after mild COVID-19. On the study more broadly: Largely, TCR clusters stayed within a single donor.

Findings and limits, study-wide: What remained unconfirmed was the SARS-CoV-2 specificity of second-wave clones peaking on day 37. Some clones that responded turned up in pre-infection memory, which suggests that cross-reactive memory joined in.

TCRdb called the 5' RACE reads again in MiXCR, with one record for every CDR3 protein. Altogether roughly 400,000 distinct CDR3 sequences are present, 15% to 20% being singletons, with the ten largest covering about 22%. With regard to this clonotype: Its antigen is not known.

Germline CDR1 is SGHNT and CDR2 is YENEEA. Trimming cost V 1 base and J 6 bases, with 10 bases left between them. This CDR3 comprises 13 residues. The receptor was isolated from a man aged 18 to 30 who had mild COVID-19 (a few samples of this study predate the infection). Cell type and time point are not known. V gene TRBV11-3 combines with J gene TRBJ2-7, with D tentatively TRBD1 (6 bases). Sequencing was done on a sample of PBMCs or a T cell subset sorted from them (not recorded which). This CDR3 is CASSLATGREQYF. DNA for the CDR3: TGTGCCAGCAGCTTAGCCACAGGGCGCGAGCAGTACTTC.